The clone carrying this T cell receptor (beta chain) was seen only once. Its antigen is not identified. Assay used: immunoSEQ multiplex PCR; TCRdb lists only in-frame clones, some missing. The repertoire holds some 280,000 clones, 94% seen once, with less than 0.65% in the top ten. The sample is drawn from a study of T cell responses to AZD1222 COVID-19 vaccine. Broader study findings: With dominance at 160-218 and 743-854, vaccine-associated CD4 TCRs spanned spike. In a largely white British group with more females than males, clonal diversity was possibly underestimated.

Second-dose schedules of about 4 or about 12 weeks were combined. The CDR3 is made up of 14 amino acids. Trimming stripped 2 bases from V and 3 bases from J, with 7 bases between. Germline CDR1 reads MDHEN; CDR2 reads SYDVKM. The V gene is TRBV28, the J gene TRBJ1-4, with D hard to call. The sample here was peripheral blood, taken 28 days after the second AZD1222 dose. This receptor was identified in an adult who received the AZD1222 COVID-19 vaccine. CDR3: CASSLPGSNEKLFF. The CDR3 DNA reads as TGTGCCAGCAGTTTACCTGGTTCTAATGAAAAACTGTTTTTT.